The subject of this entry is one T cell receptor (beta chain). The CDR3 loop spans 15 amino acids. Germline CDR1 reads MGHRA; CDR2 reads YSYEKL. With 0 bases removed from V and 3 bases from J, the gap between germline ends came to 9 bases. The PCR contained 60 Vbeta and 13 Jbeta primers. The data were produced by immunoSEQ multiplex PCR, yet TCRdb's version contains in-frame clones alone and is incomplete. The repertoire holds roughly 290,000 clones, with about four fifths as singletons. This entry belongs to a study of cytomegalovirus exposure and HLA in healthy donors. Source material: PBMCs. This chain uses TRBV4-1 with TRBJ1-3; a weak D match, TRBD1 (6 bases). The receptor comes from a girl aged 2 to 10 in good health and CMV-seronegative. This CDR3 is CASSQDRGYGNTIYF. The CDR3 DNA follows: TGCGCCAGCAGCCAAGACAGGGGCTATGGAAACACCATATATTTT.